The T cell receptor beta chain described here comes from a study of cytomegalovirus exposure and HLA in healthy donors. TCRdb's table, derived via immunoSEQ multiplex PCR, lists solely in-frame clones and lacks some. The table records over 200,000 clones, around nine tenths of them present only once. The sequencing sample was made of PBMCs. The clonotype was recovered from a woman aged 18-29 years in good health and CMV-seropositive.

The CDR3 region has the DNA TGTGCCAGCAGTTATTTTAGGGGGACTAATGAAAAACTGTTTTTT. It specifies CASSYFRGTNEKLFF. The chain employs TRBV28 and TRBJ1-4, with a possible D match to TRBD1 (6 bases). The CDR3 spans 15 residues. The V end lost 4 bases, the J end lost 2 bases, and 11 bases lay between the germline ends. Germline CDR1 MDHEN, CDR2 SYDVKM.